Here is one T cell receptor beta chain with its context. V lost 1 base and J 1 base, leaving 19 bases between the germline ends. This CDR3 spans 17 amino acids. Germline CDR1 and CDR2: SQVTM and ANQGSEA. The data originate from a study of PD-1 blockade in classical Hodgkin lymphoma. Profiled with immunoSEQ multiplex PCR; TCRdb holds only in-frame clones, not every one. The data show 90,000 to 100,000 clones, 89% seen once. Each and every patient relapsed after autologous stem cell transplantation, and patients got differing brentuximab vedotin exposure. The chain couples TRBV29-1 to TRBJ1-1, with D maybe TRBD1 (5 bases). This sequence was found in a human donor with classical Hodgkin lymphoma. Here the sequenced sample was peripheral blood mononuclear cells (PBMCs), taken before the second cycle of nivolumab. The CDR3 reads CSVEGVDSPPRNTEAFF. Written as DNA, the CDR3 is TGCAGCGTTGAAGGGGTCGACAGCCCTCCAAGGAACACTGAAGCTTTCTTT.